This T cell receptor beta chain was identified in a study of regulatory T cells in long-lasting Graves disease. Combining iRepertoire HTBI primers with Arm-PCR of CDR3 regions, the authors built TCR beta libraries. TCRdb used MiXCR to reprocess the multiplex PCR reads, holding one entry per CDR3 protein. Here the sample spans around 450,000 distinct CDR3 sequences, more than 13% being singletons. The CDR3 consists of 14 residues. Unmatched junction bases numbered 13, after V lost 6 bases and J lost 9 bases. Time point here: newly diagnosed GD, antithyroid drugs for less than 3 months. Scientists built the TCR library using RNA that was extracted from PBMCs. These records were also assigned to another study, of T cells in Graves' hyperthyroidism and ophthalmopathy. That work adds: During a first-round RT-PCR of the TCR CDR3, the HTBI primer set was used. Among thyroid clonotypes expanded above 0.001, most also appeared in blood.

This receptor was taken from a woman in her thirties with Graves disease. This specimen was peripheral blood mononuclear cells (PBMCs), taken at new diagnosis, from a patient treated with antithyroid drugs. The chain couples TRBV12-3 or TRBV12-4 to TRBJ2-7; 8 bases align to TRBD1. The CDR3 protein is CASSSGLTGEGQYF. In DNA form, the CDR3 reads TGTGCCAGCAGCTCCGGCTTGACAGGGGAAGGGCAGTACTTC.